This record covers a single T cell receptor (beta chain). These data are taken from a study of blood T cell repertoires in COVID-19. The method was immunoSEQ multiplex PCR; TCRdb's version includes in-frame clones alone and lacks a portion of them. The sample has 150,000 or so clones; around 90% are singletons. Trimming pared 1 base from V and 5 bases from J, leaving 12 bases between. CDR1 and CDR2 from the germline V gene are MNHNS and SASEGT. The CDR3 spans 15 residues. The receptor's source is a man between 18 and 29 years old with acute or convalescent COVID-19. This chain uses TRBV6-1 with TRBJ1-5; no clear D. Sequencing was done on a sample of peripheral blood. For the CDR3, the DNA is TGTGCCAGCAGTGAAGACCGGGATTACGATCAGCCCCAGCATTTT. Translated, it gives CASSEDRDYDQPQHF.